These T cell receptor beta chains were read from a single sample in a study of shared clonotypes between healthy human individuals. Clones were sequenced by immunoSEQ multiplex PCR, and TCRdb holds only the in-frame ones, with some missing. The table lists about 580,000 clones, 95% to 98% of them singletons, with around 0.3% in the top ten. The sample consisted of naive CD8+ T cells sorted from blood. All receptors derive from a man aged 25-45 years in good health. CDR3s include the opening cysteine and the closing phenylalanine or tryptophan. Each record gives: D gene, J gene, clone size, V gene, CDR3 DNA, CDR3 protein. A D gene is named only where the DNA matches it firmly. For some rows the clone size is stated as once, few or many, or as a class when expanded; others skip it.

D: TRBD2; J: TRBJ2-7; size: NA; V: TRBV4-1; DNA: TGCGCCAGCAGCCAAGTGGCTAGCGGGGCCTACGAGCAGTACTTC; CDR3: CASSQVASGAYEQYF
D: TRBD1; J: TRBJ2-7; size: NA; V: TRBV9; DNA: TGTGCCAGCAGCGTAGACAGGGGGCCCTACGAGCAGTACTTC; CDR3: CASSVDRGPYEQYF
D: TRBD1; J: TRBJ2-7; size: once; V: TRBV7-9; DNA: TGTGCCAGCAGCCCTGGACAGGGATACTCCTACGAGCAGTACTTC; CDR3: CASSPGQGYSYEQYF
D: TRBD2; J: TRBJ2-5; size: NA; V: TRBV4-1; DNA: TGCGCCAGCAGCCAAGATCCAGCGGGAGGTGAGGAGACCCAGTACTTC; CDR3: CASSQDPAGGEETQYF
D: TRBD2; J: TRBJ2-7; size: NA; V: TRBV6-1; DNA: TGTGCCAGCAGTGAACTAGCGGGAGGCTACGAGCAGTACTTC; CDR3: CASSELAGGYEQYF
D: NA; J: TRBJ2-1; size: NA; V: TRBV19; DNA: TGTGCCAGTAGTATACTTCTGCAGTTCTACAATGAGCAGTTCTTC; CDR3: CASSILLQFYNEQFF
D: NA; J: TRBJ2-1; size: once; V: TRBV27; DNA: TGTGCCAGCGCTTTCGGGAAGTCCTACAATGAGCAGTTCTTC; CDR3: CASAFGKSYNEQFF
D: NA; J: TRBJ1-5; size: NA; V: TRBV28; DNA: TGTGCCAGCAGCCCAGGGACCGGGACACCCTCTTCCGAGTGGGCTCAGCCCCAGCATTTT; CDR3: CASSPGTGTPSSEWAQPQHF
D: NA; J: TRBJ2-2; size: NA; V: TRBV29-1; DNA: TGCAGCGTTGAAACAGATTCGAACACCGGGGAGCTGTTTTTT; CDR3: CSVETDSNTGELFF
D: NA; J: TRBJ2-5; size: NA; V: TRBV7-9; DNA: TGTGCCAGCAGCTCGGCTAGTGCGGAGACCCAGTACTTC; CDR3: CASSSASAETQYF
D: NA; J: TRBJ2-4; size: NA; V: TRBV7-8; DNA: TGTGCCAGCAGCGCACCCCAGGCTGGTGCAGCCAAAAACATTCAGTACTTC; CDR3: CASSAPQAGAAKNIQYF
D: NA; J: TRBJ1-3; size: once; V: TRBV29-1; DNA: TGCAGCGTTCGATGGGAGAGCTCTGGAAACACCATATATTTT; CDR3: CSVRWESSGNTIYF
D: NA; J: TRBJ1-5; size: NA; V: TRBV6-1; DNA: TGTGCCAGCAGCCGACAGATTAGCAATCAGCCCCAGCATTTT; CDR3: CASSRQISNQPQHF